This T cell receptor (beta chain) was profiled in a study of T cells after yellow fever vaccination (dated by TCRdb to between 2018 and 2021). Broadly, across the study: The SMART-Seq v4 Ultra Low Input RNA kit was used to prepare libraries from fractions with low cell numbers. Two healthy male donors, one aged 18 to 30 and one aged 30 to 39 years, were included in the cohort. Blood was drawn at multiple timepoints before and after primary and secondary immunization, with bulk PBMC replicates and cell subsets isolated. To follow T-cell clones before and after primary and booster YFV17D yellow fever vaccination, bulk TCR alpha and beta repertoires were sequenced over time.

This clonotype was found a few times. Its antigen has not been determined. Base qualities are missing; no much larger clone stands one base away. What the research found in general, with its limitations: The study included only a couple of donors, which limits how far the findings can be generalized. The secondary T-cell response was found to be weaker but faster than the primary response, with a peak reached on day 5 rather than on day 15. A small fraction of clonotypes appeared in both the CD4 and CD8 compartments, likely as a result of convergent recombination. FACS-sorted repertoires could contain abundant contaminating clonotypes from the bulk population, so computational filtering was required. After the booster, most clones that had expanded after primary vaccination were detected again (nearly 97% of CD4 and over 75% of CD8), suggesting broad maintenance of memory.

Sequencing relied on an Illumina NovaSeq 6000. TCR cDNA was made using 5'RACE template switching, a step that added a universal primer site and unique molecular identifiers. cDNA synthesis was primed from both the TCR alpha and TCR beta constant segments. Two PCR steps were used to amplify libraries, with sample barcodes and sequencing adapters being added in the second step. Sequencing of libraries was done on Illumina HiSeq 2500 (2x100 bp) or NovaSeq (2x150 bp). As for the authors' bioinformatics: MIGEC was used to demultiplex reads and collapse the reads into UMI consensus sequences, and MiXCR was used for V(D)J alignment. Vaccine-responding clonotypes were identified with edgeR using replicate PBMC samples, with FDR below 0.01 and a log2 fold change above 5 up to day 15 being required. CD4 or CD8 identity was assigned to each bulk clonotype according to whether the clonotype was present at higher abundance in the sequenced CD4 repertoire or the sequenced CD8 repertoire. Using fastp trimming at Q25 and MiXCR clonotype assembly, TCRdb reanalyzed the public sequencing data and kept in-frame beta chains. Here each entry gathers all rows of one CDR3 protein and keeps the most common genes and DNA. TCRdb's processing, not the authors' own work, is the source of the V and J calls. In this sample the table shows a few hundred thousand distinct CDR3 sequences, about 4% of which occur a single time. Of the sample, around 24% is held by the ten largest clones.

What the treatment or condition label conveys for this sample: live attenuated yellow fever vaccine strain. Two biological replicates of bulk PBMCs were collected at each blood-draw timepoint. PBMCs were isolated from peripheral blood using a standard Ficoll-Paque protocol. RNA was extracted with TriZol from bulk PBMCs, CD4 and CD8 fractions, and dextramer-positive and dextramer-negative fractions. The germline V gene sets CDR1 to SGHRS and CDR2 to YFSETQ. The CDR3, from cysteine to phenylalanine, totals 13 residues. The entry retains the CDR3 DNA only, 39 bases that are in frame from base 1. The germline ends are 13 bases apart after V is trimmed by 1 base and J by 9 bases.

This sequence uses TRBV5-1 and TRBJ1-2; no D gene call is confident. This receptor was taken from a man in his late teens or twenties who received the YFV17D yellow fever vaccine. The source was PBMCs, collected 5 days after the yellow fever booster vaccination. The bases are TGCGCCAGCAGCTTGTCCGTGCCGGATAGCTACACCTTC. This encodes CASSLSVPDSYTF.